This paragraph reports one TCR beta chain. The data derive from a study of OX40 agonist ivuxolimab in advanced cancers. Germline CDR1 reads LNHNV; CDR2 reads YYDKDF (reference sequence). The CDR3 runs 14 residues. Trimming shortened V by 0 bases and J by 4 bases, and 9 bases separated the two germline ends. TCRdb's table, derived via immunoSEQ multiplex PCR, lists solely in-frame clones and lacks some. There are 55,000 to 80,000 clones in the sample; roughly 86% occur only once, and about 9.4% lies in the top ten. Exclusion applied to patients with autoimmune disease history or systemic immunosuppression.

The chain combines TRBV15 with TRBJ2-5, with D perhaps matching TRBD1 (6 bases). This TCR was recovered from an adult with an advanced solid tumor such as melanoma, head and neck, liver or kidney cancer. The specimen comprised CD4+ or CD8+ T cells sorted from blood, sampled in a trial of the OX40 agonist ivuxolimab. The CDR3 spells CATSRDRGLETQYF. DNA of the CDR3: TGTGCCACCAGCAGAGATAGGGGGTTAGAGACCCAGTACTTC.